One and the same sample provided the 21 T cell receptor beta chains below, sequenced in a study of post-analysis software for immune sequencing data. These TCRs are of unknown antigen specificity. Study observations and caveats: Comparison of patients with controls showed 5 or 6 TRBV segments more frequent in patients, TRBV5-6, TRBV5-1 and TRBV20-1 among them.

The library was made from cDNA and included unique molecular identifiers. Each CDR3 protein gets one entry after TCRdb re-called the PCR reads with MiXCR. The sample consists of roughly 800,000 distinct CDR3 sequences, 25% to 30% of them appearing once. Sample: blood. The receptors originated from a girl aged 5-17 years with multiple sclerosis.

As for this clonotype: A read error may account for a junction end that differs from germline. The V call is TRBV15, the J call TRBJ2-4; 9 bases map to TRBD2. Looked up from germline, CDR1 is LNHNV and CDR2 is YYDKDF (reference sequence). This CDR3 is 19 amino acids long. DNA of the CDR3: TGTGCCACCAGCAGAGATTCGAGGACTAGCGATGTAGCCAAAAACACTCAGTACTTC. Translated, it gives CATSRDSRTSDVAKNTQYF.

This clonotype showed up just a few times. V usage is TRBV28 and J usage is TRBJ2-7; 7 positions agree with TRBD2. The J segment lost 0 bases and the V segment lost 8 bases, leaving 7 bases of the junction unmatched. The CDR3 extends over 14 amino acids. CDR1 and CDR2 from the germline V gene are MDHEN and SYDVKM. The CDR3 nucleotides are TGTGCCAGCCCTCCAGCGGGGTACTCCTACGAGCAGTACTTC. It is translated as CASPPAGYSYEQYF.

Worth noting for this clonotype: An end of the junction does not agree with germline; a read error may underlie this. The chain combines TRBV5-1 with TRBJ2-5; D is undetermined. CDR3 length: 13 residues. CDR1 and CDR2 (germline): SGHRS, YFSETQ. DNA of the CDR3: TGCGTCAGCCGCTACAGCTCTGGAGAGACCCAGTACTTC. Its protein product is CVSRYSSGETQYF.

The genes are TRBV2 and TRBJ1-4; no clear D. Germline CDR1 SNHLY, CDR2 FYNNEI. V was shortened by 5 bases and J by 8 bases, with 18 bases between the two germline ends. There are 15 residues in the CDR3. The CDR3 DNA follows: TGTGCCAGCAGTCCAGAACATCCCTCGGGCGAAAAACTGTTTTTT. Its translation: CASSPEHPSGEKLFF.

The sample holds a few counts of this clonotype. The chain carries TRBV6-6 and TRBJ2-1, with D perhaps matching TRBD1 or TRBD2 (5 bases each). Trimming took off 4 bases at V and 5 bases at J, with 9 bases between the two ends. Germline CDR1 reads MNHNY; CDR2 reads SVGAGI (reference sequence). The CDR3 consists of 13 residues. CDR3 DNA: TGTGCCAGCAGTTTAGGGGAGAACAATGAGCAGTTCTTC. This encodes CASSLGENNEQFF.

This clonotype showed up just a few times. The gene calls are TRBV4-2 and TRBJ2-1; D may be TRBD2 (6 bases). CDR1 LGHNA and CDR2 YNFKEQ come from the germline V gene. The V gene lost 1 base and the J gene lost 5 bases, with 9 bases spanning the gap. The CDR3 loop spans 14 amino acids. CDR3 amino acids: CASSQAGVHNEQFF. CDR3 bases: TGTGCCAGCAGCCAAGCGGGAGTCCACAATGAGCAGTTCTTC.

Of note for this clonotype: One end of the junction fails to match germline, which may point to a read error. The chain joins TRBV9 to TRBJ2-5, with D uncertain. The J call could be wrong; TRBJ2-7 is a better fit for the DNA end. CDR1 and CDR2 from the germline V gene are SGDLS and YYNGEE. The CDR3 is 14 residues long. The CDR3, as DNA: TGTGTCAGCAGCGACCTAGACAATCAATACGAGCAGTACTTC. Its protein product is CVSSDLDNQYEQYF.

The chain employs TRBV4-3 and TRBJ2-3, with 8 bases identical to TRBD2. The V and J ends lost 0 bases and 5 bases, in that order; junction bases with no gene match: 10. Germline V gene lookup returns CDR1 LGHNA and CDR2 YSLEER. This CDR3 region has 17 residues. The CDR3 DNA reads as TGCGCCAGCAGCCAAGAAGGGCGAGCGGGAGTGGGAGATACGCAGTATTTT. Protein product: CASSQEGRAGVGDTQYF.

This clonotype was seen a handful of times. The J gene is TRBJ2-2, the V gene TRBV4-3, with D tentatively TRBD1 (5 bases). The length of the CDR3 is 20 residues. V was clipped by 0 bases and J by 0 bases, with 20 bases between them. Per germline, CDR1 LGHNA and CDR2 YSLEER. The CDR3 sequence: CASSQDRASTGRANTGELFF. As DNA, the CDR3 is TGCGCCAGCAGCCAAGATCGGGCCAGCACGGGCAGGGCGAACACCGGGGAGCTGTTTTTT.

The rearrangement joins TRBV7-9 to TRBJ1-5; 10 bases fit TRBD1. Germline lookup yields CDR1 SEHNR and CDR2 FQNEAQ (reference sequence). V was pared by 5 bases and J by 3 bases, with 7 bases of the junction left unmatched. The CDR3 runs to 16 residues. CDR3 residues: CASSGGQGIANQPQHF. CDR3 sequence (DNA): TGTGCCAGCAGCGGGGGACAGGGGATCGCCAATCAGCCCCAGCATTTT.

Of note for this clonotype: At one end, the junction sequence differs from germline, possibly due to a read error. The CDR3 coding sequence is TGTGCCAGCAGCCCCGGGAGCCAAAGCTCCTGCGAGCAGTACTTC. Translation gives CASSPGSQSSCEQYF. This chain connects TRBV7-2 to TRBJ2-7; perhaps TRBD2 as D (6 bases). The CDR3 has 15 residues. Germline V lookup: CDR1 SGHTA, CDR2 FQGNSA.

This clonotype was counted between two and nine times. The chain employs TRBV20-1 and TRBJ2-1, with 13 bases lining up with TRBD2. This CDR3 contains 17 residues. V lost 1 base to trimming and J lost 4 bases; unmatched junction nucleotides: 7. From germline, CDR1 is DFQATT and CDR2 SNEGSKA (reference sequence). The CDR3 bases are TGCAGTGCTAGAGCACTAGCGGGAGGGCCAGGATACAATGAGCAGTTCTTC. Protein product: CSARALAGGPGYNEQFF.

The CDR3 loop is CASSLWMEGTEAFF. CDR3 sequence (DNA): TGCGCCAGCAGCTTGTGGATGGAGGGGACTGAAGCTTTCTTT. V and J are TRBV5-1 and TRBJ1-1; D is perhaps TRBD1 (5 bases). Germline V CDR1 and CDR2: SGHRS, YFSETQ. Trimming removed 1 base from V and 5 bases from J, with 12 bases in between. The CDR3 sequence is 14 residues long.

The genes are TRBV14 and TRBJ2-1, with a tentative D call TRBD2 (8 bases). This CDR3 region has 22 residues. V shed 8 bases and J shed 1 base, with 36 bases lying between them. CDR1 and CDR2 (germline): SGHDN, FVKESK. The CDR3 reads CASPPRGEPGLVIPASYNEQFF. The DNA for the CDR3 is TGTGCCAGCCCGCCCAGGGGGGAGCCGGGACTAGTGATCCCGGCATCCTACAATGAGCAGTTCTTC.

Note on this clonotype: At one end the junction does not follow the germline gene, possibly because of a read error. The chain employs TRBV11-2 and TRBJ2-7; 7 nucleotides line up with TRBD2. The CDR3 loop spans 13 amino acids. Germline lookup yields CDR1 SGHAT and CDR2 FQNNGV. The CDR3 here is CVSSLGGTYEQYF. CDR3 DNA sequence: TGTGTCAGCAGCTTGGGGGGGACCTACGAGCAGTACTTC.

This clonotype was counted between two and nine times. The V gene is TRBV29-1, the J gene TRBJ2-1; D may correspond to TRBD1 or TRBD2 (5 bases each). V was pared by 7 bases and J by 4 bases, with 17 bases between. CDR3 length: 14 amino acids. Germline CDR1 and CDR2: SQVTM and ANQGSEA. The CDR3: CSAEKQEAYNEQFF. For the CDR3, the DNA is TGCAGCGCCGAAAAACAGGAGGCTTACAATGAGCAGTTCTTC.

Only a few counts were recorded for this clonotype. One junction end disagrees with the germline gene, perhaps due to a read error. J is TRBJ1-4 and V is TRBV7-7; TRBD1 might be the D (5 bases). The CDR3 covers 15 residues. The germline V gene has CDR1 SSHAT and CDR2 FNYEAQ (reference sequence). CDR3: CASSPGLGGGEKLFF. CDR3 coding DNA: TGTGCTAGCAGCCCCGGACTGGGCGGGGGAGAAAAACTGTTTTTT.

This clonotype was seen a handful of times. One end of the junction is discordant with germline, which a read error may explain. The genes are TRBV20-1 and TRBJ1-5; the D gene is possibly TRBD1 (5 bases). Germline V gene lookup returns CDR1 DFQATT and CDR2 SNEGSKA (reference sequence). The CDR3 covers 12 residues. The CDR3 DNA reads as TGCAGCGCAGGGTTCAGCAGTCAGCCCCAGCATTTT. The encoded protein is CSAGFSSQPQHF.

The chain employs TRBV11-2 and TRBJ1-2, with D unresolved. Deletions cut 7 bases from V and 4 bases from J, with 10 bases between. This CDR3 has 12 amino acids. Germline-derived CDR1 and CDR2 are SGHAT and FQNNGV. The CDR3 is CASTKSGYGYTF. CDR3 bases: TGTGCCAGCACCAAGAGTGGCTATGGCTACACCTTC.

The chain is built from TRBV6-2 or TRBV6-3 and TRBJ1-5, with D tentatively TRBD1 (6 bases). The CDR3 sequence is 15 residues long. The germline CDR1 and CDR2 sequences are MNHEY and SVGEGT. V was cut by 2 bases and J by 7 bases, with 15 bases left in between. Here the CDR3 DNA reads TGTGCCAGCAGTTACGGGTCGGGGGGCTGGCAGCCCCAGCATTTT. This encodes CASSYGSGGWQPQHF.

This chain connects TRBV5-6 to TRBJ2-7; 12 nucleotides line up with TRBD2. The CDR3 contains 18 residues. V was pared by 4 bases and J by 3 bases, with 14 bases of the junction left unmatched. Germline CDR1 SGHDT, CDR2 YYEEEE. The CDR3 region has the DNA TGTGCCAGCAGCGCCGGACTAGCGGGACCATCTCTTAACTACGAGCAGTACTTC. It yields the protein CASSAGLAGPSLNYEQYF.